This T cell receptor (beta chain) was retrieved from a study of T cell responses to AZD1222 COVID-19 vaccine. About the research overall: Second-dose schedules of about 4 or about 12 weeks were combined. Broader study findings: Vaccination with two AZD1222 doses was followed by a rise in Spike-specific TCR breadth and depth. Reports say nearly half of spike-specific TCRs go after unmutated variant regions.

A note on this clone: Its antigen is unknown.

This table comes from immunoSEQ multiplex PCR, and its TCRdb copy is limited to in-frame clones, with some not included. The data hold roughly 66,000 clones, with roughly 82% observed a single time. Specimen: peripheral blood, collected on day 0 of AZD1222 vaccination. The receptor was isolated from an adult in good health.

The CDR3 nucleotides are TGTGCCAGCAGCTTCCTGTCTGGTGGGGGCTACACCTTC. It encodes CASSFLSGGGYTF. V usage is TRBV7-9 and J usage is TRBJ1-2; D is unresolved. The CDR3 sequence is 13 residues long. Germline lookup yields CDR1 SEHNR and CDR2 FQNEAQ (reference sequence). V lost 3 bases and J 8 bases, leaving 13 bases between the germline ends.